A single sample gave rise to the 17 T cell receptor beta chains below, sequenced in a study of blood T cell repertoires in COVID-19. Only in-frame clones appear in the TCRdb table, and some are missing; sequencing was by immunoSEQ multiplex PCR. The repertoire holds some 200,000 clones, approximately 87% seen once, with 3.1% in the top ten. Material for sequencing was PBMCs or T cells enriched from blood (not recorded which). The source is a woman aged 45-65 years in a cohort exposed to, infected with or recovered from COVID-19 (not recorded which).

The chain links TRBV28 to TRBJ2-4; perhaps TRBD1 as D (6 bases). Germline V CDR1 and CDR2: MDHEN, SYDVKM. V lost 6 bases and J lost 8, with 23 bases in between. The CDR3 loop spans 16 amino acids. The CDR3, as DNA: TGTGCCAGCAGCCCCTCCGGGACATTTGTGGGGGACATTCAGTACTTC. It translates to CASSPSGTFVGDIQYF.

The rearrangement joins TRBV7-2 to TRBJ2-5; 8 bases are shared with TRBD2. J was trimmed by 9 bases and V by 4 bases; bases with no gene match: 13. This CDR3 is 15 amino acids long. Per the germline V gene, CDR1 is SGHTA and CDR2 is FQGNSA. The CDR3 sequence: CASSSFGGGRVAQYF. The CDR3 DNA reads TGTGCCAGCAGCTCCTTCGGCGGGGGGAGAGTGGCCCAGTACTTC.

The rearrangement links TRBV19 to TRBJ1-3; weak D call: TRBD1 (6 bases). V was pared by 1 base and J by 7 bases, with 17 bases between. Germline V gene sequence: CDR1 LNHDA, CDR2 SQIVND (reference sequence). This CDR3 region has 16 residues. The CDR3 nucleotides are TGTGCCAGTAGTATAGTTTTACAGGGTCCCGGGAACACCATATATTTT. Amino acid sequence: CASSIVLQGPGNTIYF.

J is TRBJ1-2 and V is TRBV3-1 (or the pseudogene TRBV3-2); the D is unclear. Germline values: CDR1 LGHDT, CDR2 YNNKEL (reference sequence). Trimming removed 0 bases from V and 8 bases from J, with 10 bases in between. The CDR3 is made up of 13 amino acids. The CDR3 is CASSQEAVVGYTF. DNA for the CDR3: TGTGCCAGCAGCCAAGAGGCGGTAGTCGGCTACACCTTC.

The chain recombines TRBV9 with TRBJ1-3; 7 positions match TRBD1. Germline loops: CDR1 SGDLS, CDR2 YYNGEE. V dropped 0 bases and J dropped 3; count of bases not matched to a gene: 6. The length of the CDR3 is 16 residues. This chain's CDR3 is CASSVVDRPGGNTIYF. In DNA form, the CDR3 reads TGTGCCAGCAGCGTAGTGGACAGGCCGGGTGGAAACACCATATATTTT.

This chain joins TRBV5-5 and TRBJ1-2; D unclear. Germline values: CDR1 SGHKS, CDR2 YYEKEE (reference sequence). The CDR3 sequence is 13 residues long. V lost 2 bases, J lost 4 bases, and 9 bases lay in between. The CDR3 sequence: CASSLGTAYGYTF. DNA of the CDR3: TGTGCCAGCAGCTTAGGTACAGCCTATGGCTACACCTTC.

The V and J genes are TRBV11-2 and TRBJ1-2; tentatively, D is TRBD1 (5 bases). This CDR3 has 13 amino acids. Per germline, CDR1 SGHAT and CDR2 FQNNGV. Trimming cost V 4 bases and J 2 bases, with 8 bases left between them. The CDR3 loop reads CASSSGLNYGYTF. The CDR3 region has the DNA TGTGCCAGCAGCTCGGGACTCAACTATGGCTACACCTTC.

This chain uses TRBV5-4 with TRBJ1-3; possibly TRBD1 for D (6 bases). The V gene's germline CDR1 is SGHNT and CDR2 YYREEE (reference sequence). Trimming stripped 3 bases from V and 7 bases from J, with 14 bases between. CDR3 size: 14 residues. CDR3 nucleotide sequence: TGTGCCAGCAGCTCCTCGGGACATGGGAACACCATATATTTT. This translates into CASSSSGHGNTIYF.

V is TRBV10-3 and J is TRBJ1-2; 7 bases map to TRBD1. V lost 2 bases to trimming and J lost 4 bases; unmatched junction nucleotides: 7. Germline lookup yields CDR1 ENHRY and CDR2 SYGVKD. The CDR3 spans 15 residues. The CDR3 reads CAISEQAGGTYGYTF. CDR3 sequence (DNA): TGTGCCATCAGTGAGCAGGCAGGGGGAACCTATGGCTACACCTTC.

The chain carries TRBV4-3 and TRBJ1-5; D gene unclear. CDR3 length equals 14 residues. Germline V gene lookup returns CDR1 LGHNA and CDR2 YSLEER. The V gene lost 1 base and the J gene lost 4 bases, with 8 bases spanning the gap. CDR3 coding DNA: TGCGCCAGCAGCCAAGGGGGAGCGAATCAGCCCCAGCATTTT. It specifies CASSQGGANQPQHF.

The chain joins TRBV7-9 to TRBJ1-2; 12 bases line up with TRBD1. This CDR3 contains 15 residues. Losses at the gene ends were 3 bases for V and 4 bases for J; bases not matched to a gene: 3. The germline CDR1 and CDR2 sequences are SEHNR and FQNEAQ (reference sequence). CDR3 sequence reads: CASSFWDRGPYGYTF. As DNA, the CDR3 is TGTGCCAGCAGCTTTTGGGACAGGGGGCCCTATGGCTACACCTTC.

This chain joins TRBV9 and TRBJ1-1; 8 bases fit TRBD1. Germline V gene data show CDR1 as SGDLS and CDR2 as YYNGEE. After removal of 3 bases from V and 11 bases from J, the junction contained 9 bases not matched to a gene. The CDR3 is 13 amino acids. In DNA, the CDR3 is TGTGCCAGCAGCGCAAACACCCAGGGGGCCGCTTTCTTT. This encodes CASSANTQGAAFF.

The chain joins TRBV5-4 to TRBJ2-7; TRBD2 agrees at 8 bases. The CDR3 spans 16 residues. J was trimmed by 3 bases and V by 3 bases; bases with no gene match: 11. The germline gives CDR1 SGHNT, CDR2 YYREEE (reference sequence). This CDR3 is CASSYPGSGALYEQYF. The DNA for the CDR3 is TGTGCCAGCAGCTACCCGGGTAGCGGGGCCCTCTACGAGCAGTACTTC.

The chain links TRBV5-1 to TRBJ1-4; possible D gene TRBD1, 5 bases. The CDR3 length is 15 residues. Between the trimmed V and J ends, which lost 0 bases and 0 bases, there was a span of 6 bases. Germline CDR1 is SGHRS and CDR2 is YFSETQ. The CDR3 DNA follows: TGCGCCAGCAGCTTGGCAGGGTCAACTAATGAAAAACTGTTTTTT. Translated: CASSLAGSTNEKLFF.

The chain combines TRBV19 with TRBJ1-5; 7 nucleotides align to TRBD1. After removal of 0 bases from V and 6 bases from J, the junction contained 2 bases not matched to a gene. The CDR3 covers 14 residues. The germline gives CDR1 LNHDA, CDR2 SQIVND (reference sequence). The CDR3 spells CASSIDDRAQPQHF. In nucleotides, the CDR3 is TGTGCCAGTAGTATAGATGACAGGGCTCAGCCCCAGCATTTT.

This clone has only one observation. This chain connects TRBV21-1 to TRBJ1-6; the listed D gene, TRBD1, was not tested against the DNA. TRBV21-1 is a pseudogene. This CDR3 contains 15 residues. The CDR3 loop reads CASSKRQIYNSPLHF. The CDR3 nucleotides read TGTGCCAGCAGCAAGCGACAGATCTATAATTCACCCCTCCACTTT.

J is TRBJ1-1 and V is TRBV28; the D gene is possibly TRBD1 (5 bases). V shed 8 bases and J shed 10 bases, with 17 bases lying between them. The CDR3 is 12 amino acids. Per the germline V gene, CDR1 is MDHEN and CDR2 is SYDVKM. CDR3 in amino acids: CASGTEGVGAFF. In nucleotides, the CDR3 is TGTGCCAGCGGGACGGAGGGTGTTGGAGCTTTCTTT.